This entry describes one TCR beta chain. TCRdb re-called the 5' RACE reads through MiXCR, storing one row per CDR3 protein. The sample shows roughly 450,000 distinct CDR3 sequences, around a sixth of them seen only once. This record belongs to a study of T-cell memory formation after mild COVID-19. V was trimmed by 5 bases and J by 5 bases, leaving 12 bases between them. Germline lookup yields CDR1 SNHLY and CDR2 FYNNEI. The CDR3 length is 13 residues. The chain links TRBV2 to TRBJ2-5, with no clear D. Sequencing input: PBMCs or a T cell subset sorted from them (not recorded which). This sequence was found in an adult woman who had mild COVID-19 (a few samples of this study predate the infection). Cell type and time point are not known. This chain's CDR3 is CASSPDSSETQYF. The CDR3, as DNA: TGTGCCAGCAGTCCCGACTCCTCGGAGACCCAGTACTTC.